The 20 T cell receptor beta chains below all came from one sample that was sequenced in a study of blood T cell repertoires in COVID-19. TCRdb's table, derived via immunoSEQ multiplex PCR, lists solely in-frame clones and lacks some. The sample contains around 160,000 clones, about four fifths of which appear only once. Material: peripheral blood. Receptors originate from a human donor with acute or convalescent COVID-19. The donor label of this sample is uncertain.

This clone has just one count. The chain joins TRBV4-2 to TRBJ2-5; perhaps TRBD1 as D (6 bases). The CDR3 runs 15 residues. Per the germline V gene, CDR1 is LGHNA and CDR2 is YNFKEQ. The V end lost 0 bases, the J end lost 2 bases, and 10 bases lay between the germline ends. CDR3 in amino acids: CASSQEGQQQETQYF. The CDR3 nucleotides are TGTGCCAGCAGCCAAGAAGGACAGCAACAAGAGACCCAGTACTTC.

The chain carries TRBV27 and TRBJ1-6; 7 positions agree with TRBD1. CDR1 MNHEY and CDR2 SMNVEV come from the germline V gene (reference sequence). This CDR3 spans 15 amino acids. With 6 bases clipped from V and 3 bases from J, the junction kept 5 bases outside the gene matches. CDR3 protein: CASRTGNLYNSPLHF. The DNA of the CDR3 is TGTGCCAGCAGGACAGGGAACCTCTATAATTCACCCCTCCACTTT.

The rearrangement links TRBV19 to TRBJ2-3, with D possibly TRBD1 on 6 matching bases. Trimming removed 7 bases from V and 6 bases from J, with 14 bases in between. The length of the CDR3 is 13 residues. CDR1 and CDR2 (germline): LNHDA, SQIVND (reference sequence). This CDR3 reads CASTPTGQDTQYF. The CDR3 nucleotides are TGTGCCAGTACCCCTACAGGGCAGGATACGCAGTATTTT.

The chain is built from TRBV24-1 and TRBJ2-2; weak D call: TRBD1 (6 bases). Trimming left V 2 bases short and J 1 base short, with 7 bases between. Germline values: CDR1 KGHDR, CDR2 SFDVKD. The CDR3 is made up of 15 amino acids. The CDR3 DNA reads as TGTGCCACCAGTGATTCACAGGGGAACACCGGGGAGCTGTTTTTT. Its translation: CATSDSQGNTGELFF.

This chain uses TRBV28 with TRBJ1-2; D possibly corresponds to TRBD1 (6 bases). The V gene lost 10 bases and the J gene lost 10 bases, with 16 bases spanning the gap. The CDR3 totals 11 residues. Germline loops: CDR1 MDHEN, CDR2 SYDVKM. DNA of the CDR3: TGTGCCATCCGACAGGTTGTTTCCTACACCTTC. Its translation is CAIRQVVSYTF.

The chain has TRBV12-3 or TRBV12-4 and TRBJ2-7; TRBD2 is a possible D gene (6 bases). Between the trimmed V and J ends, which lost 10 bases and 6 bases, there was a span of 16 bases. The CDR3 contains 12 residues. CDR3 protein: CATSRGFSEQYF. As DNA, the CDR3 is TGTGCCACCTCCCGGGGGTTTAGCGAGCAGTACTTC.

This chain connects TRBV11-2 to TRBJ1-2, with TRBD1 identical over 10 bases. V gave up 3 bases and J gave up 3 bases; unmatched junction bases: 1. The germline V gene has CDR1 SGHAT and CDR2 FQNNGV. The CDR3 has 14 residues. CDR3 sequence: CASSLGQGYYGYTF. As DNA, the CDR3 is TGTGCCAGCAGCTTGGGACAGGGGTACTATGGCTACACCTTC. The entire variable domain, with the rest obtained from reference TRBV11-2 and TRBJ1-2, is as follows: EAGVAQSPRYKIIEKRQSVAFWCNPISGHATLYWYQQILGQGPKLLIQFQNNGVVDDSQLPKDRFSAERLKGVDSTLKIQPAKLEDSAVYLCASSLGQGYYGYTFGSGTRLTVV.

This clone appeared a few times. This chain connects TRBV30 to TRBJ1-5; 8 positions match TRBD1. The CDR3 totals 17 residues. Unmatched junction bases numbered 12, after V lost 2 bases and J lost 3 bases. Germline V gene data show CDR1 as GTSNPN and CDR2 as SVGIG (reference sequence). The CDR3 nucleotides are TGTGCCTGGAGTAAGGGGCTCCAGGGGGCTAACAATCAGCCCCAGCATTTT. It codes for CAWSKGLQGANNQPQHF.

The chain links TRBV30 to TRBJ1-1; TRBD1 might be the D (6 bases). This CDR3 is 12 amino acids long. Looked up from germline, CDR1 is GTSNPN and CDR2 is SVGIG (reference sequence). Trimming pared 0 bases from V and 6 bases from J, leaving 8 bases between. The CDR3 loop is CAWSVGGSEAFF. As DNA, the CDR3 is TGTGCCTGGAGTGTAGGGGGTTCTGAAGCTTTCTTT. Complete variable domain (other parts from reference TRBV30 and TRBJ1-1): SQTIHQWPATLVQPVGSPLSLECTVEGTSNPNLYWYRQAAGRGLQLLFYSVGIGQISSEVPQNLSASRPQDRQFILSSKKLLLSDSGFYLCAWSVGGSEAFFGQGTRLTVV.

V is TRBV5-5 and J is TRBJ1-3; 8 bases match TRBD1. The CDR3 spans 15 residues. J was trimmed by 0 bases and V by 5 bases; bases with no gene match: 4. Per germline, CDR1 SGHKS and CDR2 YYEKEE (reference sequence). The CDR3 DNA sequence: TGTGCCAGCAGTCCGGGACAGGTCTCTGGAAACACCATATATTTT. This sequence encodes CASSPGQVSGNTIYF. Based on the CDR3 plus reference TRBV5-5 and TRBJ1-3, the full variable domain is DAGVTQSPTHLIKTRGQQVTLRCSPISGHKSVSWYQQVLGQGPQFIFQYYEKEERGRGNFPDRFSARQFPNYSSELNVNALLLGDSALYLCASSPGQVSGNTIYFGEGSWLTVV.

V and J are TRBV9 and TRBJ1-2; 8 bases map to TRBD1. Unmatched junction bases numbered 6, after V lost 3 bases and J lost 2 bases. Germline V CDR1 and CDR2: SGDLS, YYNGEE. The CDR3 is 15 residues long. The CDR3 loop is CASSDSRGPNYGYTF. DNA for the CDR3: TGTGCCAGCAGCGACAGCAGGGGGCCGAACTATGGCTACACCTTC.

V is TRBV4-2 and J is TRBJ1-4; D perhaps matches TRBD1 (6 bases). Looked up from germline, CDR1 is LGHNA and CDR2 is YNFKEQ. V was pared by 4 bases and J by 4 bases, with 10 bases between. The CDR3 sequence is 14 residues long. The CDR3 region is CASSRRGLNEKLFF. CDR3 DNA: TGTGCCAGCAGCCGCAGGGGCCTTAATGAAAAACTGTTTTTT.

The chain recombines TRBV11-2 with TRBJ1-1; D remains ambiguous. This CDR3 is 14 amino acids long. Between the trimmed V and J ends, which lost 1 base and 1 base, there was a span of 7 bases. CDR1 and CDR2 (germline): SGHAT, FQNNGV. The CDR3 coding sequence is TGTGCCAGCAGCTTAGCTTTGTCGAACACTGAAGCTTTCTTT. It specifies CASSLALSNTEAFF.

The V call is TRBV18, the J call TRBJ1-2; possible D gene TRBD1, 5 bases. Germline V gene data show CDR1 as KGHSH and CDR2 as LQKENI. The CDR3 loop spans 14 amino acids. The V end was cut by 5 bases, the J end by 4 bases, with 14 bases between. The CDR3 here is CASSYDSLFYGYTF. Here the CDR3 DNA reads TGTGCCAGCTCATATGACAGCCTCTTCTATGGCTACACCTTC. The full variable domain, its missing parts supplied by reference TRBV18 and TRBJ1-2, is NAGVMQNPRHLVRRRGQEARLRCSPMKGHSHVYWYRQLPEEGLKFMVYLQKENIIDESGMPKERFSAEFPKEGPSILRIQQVVRGDSAAYFCASSYDSLFYGYTFGSGTRLTVV.

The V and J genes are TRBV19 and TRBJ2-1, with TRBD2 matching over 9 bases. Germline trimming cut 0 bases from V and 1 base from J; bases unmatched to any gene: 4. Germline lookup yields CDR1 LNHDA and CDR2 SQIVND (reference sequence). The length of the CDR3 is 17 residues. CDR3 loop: CASSIDRLAGSYNEQFF. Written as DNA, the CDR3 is TGTGCCAGTAGTATAGATCGGCTAGCGGGGTCCTACAATGAGCAGTTCTTC.

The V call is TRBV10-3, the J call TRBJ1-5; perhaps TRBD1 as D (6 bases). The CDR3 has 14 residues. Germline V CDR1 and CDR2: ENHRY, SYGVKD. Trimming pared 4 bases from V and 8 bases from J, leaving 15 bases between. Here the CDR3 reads CAISGDTRDEPQHF. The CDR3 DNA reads TGTGCCATCAGTGGGGACACCCGGGATGAGCCCCAGCATTTT.

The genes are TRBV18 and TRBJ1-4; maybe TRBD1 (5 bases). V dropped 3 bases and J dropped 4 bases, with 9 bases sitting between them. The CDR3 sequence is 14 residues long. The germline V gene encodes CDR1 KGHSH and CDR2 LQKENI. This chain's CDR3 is CASSPQGNNEKLFF. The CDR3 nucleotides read TGTGCCAGCTCACCTCAGGGAAATAATGAAAAACTGTTTTTT.

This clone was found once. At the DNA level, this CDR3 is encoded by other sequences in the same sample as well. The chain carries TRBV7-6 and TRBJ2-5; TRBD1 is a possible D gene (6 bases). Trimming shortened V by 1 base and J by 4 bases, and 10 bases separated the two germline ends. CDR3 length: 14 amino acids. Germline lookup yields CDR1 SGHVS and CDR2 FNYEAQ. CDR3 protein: CASSLGGRGETQYF. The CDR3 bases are TGTGCCAGCAGCTTAGGGGGGCGCGGAGAGACCCAGTACTTC.

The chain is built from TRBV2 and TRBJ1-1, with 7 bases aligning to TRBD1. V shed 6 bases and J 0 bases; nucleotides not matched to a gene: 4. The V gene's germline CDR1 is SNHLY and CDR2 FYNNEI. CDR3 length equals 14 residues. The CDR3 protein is CASREQGMNTEAFF. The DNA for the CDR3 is TGTGCCAGCAGGGAACAGGGGATGAACACTGAAGCTTTCTTT.

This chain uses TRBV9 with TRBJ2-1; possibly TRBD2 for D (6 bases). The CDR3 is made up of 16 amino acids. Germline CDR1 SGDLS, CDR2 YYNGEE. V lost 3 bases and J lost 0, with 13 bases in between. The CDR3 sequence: CASSAGTGSSYNEQFF. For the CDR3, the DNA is TGTGCCAGCAGCGCAGGGACTGGGAGCTCCTACAATGAGCAGTTCTTC.